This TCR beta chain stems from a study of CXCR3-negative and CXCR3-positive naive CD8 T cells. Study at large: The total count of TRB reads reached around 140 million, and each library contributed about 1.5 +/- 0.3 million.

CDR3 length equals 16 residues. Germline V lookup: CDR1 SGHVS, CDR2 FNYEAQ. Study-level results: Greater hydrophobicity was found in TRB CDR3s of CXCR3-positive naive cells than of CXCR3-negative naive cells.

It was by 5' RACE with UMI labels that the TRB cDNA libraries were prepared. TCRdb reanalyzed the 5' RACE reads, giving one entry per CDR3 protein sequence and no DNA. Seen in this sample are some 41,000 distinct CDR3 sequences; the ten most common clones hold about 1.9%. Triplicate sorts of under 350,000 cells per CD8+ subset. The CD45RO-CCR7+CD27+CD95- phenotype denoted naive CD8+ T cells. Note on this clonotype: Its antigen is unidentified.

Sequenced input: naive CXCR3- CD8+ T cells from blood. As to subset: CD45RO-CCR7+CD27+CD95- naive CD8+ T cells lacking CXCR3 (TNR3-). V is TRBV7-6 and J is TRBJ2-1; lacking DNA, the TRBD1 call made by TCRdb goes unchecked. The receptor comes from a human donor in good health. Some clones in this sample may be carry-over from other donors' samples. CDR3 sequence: CASSSGTGWGYNEQFF.